The 28 T cell receptor beta chains below come from one sample, sequenced in a study of T-cell memory formation after mild COVID-19. TCRdb re-derived calls from the 5' RACE reads in MiXCR, one entry per CDR3 protein. The top ten hold approximately 20% of the sample, which has more than 250,000 distinct CDR3 sequences, 16% seen once. Sequences were obtained from PBMCs or a T cell subset sorted from them (not recorded which). These receptors all come from a man between 18 and 29 years old who had mild COVID-19 (a few samples of this study predate the infection). Cell type and time point are not known.

This rearrangement joins TRBV5-6 to TRBJ2-3; TRBD2 might be the D (5 bases). CDR1 and CDR2 (germline): SGHDT, YYEEEE. The germline V and J ends were trimmed by 5 bases and 0 bases, with 13 bases remaining between them. The CDR3 sequence is 15 residues long. DNA of the CDR3: TGTGCCAGCAGTCCGAGGGTTCCAAGCACAGATACGCAGTATTTT. It codes for CASSPRVPSTDTQYF.

This clonotype was found a few times. The chain carries TRBV12-3 or TRBV12-4 and TRBJ2-1; 16 bases fit TRBD2. V gave up 5 bases and J gave up 8 bases; unmatched junction bases: 3. This CDR3 has 15 amino acids. The DNA of the CDR3 is TGTGCCAGCAGTCTCGGGACTAGCGGGGGGGATGAGCAGTTCTTC. This sequence encodes CASSLGTSGGDEQFF.

The gene calls are TRBV7-2 and TRBJ1-2; 12 bases are shared with TRBD1. The V and J ends lost 5 bases and 9 bases, in that order; junction bases with no gene match: 10. The germline CDR1 and CDR2 sequences are SGHTA and FQGNSA. CDR3 length: 15 residues. CDR3 sequence (DNA): TGTGCCAGCAGCACCCCGGGGACAGGGGGCGGGAGCTACACCTTC. Translated, it gives CASSTPGTGGGSYTF.

The rearrangement links TRBV7-2 to TRBJ1-5; D call uncertain. Germline CDR1 and CDR2: SGHTA and FQGNSA. Between the trimmed V and J ends, which lost 1 base and 4 bases, there was a span of 14 bases. The CDR3 is 16 amino acids. Here the CDR3 reads CASSLESGRRNQPQHF. DNA of the CDR3: TGTGCCAGCAGCTTAGAGAGCGGACGGAGAAATCAGCCCCAGCATTTT.

The table lists this clonotype with a few counts. The chain uses TRBV5-1 and TRBJ1-2; D is unresolved. Germline CDR1 is SGHRS and CDR2 is YFSETQ. The ends were cut back, 2 bases at V and 7 bases at J, with 6 bases in the middle. The CDR3 runs 11 residues. DNA for the CDR3: TGCGCCAGCAGCTTCGAGGGTGGCTACACCTTC. It yields the protein CASSFEGGYTF. The entire variable domain, with the rest obtained from reference TRBV5-1 and TRBJ1-2, is as follows: KAGVTQTPRYLIKTRGQQVTLSCSPISGHRSVSWYQQTPGQGLQFLFEYFSETQRNKGNFPGRFSGRQFSNSRSEMNVSTLELGDSALYLCASSFEGGYTFGSGTRLTVV.

This clonotype has more than one count but fewer than ten. V is TRBV3-1 and J is TRBJ1-2; tentatively, D is TRBD1 (6 bases). Germline CDR1 reads LGHDT; CDR2 reads YNNKEL (reference sequence). This CDR3 has 15 amino acids. V gave up 5 bases and J gave up 8 bases, with 21 bases separating them. CDR3 DNA: TGTGCCAGCAGCGTCGATCACAGGGACCTTCGGGGCTACACCTTC. Amino acid sequence: CASSVDHRDLRGYTF. The full variable domain, in which reference TRBV3-1 and TRBJ1-2 provide the parts outside the CDR3, is DTAVSQTPKYLVTQMGNDKSIKCEQNLGHDTMYWYKQDSKKFLKIMFSYNNKELIINETVPNRFSPKSPDKAHLNLHINSLELGDSAVYFCASSVDHRDLRGYTFGSGTRLTVV.

This clonotype was seen only a few times. In DNA form, the CDR3 reads TGCAGTGCGAGGGACAGAGCAACTAATGAAAAACTGTTTTTT. Protein product: CSARDRATNEKLFF. This chain joins TRBV20-1 and TRBJ1-4; 7 positions match TRBD1. The CDR3 runs 14 residues. Germline V gene data show CDR1 as DFQATT and CDR2 as SNEGSKA (reference sequence). V gave up 6 bases and J gave up 0 bases; unmatched junction bases: 4.

This clonotype came up a few times. V is TRBV6-2 or TRBV6-3 and J is TRBJ2-3, with TRBD2 matching 9 bases. The CDR3 is 15 residues long. The germline V gene encodes CDR1 MNHEY and CDR2 SVGEGT. With 5 bases clipped from V and 5 bases from J, the junction kept 8 bases outside the gene matches. The CDR3 protein is CASSLAGLTQDTQYF. In DNA, the CDR3 is TGTGCCAGCAGTCTAGCGGGGCTAACACAAGATACGCAGTATTTT.

The J gene is TRBJ2-7, the V gene TRBV6-2 or TRBV6-3; possible D gene TRBD2, 6 bases. This CDR3 has 15 amino acids. In germline, CDR1 is MNHEY, CDR2 SVGEGT. V lost 7 bases, J lost 2 bases, and 18 bases lay in between. CDR3 loop: CASTYGGDATYEQYF. The CDR3 region has the DNA TGTGCCAGCACCTACGGAGGGGACGCTACCTACGAGCAGTACTTC.

A few counts support this clonotype. An end of the junction does not agree with germline; a read error may underlie this. The gene calls are TRBV7-9 and TRBJ2-1; D is undetermined. The germline V gene encodes CDR1 SEHNR and CDR2 FQNEAQ (reference sequence). The CDR3 spans 8 residues. CDR3 protein: CASSSSIF. Here the CDR3 DNA reads TGTGCCAGCAGCTCTTCAATCTTC.

The genes are TRBV12-3 or TRBV12-4 and TRBJ2-7; D not resolved. The CDR3 totals 14 residues. Deletions cut 4 bases from V and 2 bases from J, with 12 bases between. As DNA, the CDR3 is TGTGCCAGCAGTTACGACCGATTGACCTACGAGCAGTACTTC. This codes for CASSYDRLTYEQYF.

The rearrangement links TRBV19 to TRBJ1-5, with D possibly matching TRBD1 (5 bases). The CDR3 length is 16 residues. V lost 6 bases and J 3 bases, leaving 18 bases between the germline ends. Germline V gives CDR1 LNHDA, CDR2 SQIVND (reference sequence). For the CDR3, the DNA is TGTGCCAGTAGCTCTTCGGACACGAGGGCCAATCAGCCCCAGCATTTT. Residues: CASSSSDTRANQPQHF.

This clonotype was observed once. The V and J genes are TRBV4-2 and TRBJ2-2, with D perhaps TRBD2 (6 bases). Germline assignment: CDR1 LGHNA and CDR2 YNFKEQ. The CDR3 contains 17 residues. V was clipped by 0 bases and J by 6 bases, with 17 bases between them. CDR3 protein: CASSQDTYSSSAGELFF. CDR3 bases: TGTGCCAGCAGCCAAGACACATACTCGTCTAGCGCCGGGGAGCTGTTTTTT.

This clonotype showed up just a few times. This rearrangement joins TRBV5-5 to TRBJ1-1, with D unclear. The CDR3 has 14 amino acids. Per the germline V gene, CDR1 is SGHKS and CDR2 is YYEKEE (reference sequence). Trimming stripped 5 bases from V and 7 bases from J, with 18 bases between. CDR3: CASRRESRRGEAFF. CDR3 sequence (DNA): TGTGCCAGCAGACGGGAGTCCCGTCGCGGTGAAGCTTTCTTT.

There are a few counts of this clonotype. The J gene is TRBJ1-5, the V gene TRBV7-8; D not resolved. Per germline, CDR1 SGHVS and CDR2 FQNEAQ. The CDR3 consists of 15 residues. The V and J ends lost 5 bases and 7 bases respectively, with 18 bases between them. The CDR3 loop is CASSGEGGSSQPQHF. The CDR3 nucleotides are TGTGCCAGCAGCGGAGAGGGCGGCTCCTCCCAGCCCCAGCATTTT.

This clonotype occurred a few times. The CDR3 DNA follows: TGTGCCACCAGCCCCGCAGGAAACTATGGCTACACCTTC. Translated: CATSPAGNYGYTF. J is TRBJ1-2 and V is TRBV15; unclear D gene. From germline, CDR1 is LNHNV and CDR2 YYDKDF (reference sequence). There are 13 residues in the CDR3. Between the trimmed V and J ends, which lost 5 bases and 2 bases, there was a span of 9 bases.

This clonotype was seen at least ten times. The CDR3 coding sequence is TGTGCCAGCAACCCTAGCGGGGGCCAAGAGACCCAGTACTTC. It codes for CASNPSGGQETQYF. The V call is TRBV7-9, the J call TRBJ2-5; TRBD2 agrees at 10 bases. Germline V gene data show CDR1 as SEHNR and CDR2 as FQNEAQ (reference sequence). J was trimmed by 1 base and V by 7 bases; bases with no gene match: 3. The CDR3 covers 14 residues.

This clonotype was counted a few times. The rearrangement links TRBV5-6 to TRBJ1-5; D is possibly TRBD1 (5 bases). V lost 0 bases and J 4 bases, leaving 11 bases between the germline ends. CDR1 is SGHDT, CDR2 YYEEEE, per germline. The length of the CDR3 is 15 residues. The CDR3 DNA follows: TGTGCCAGCAGCTTGGGGCCGGGGGTTAATCAGCCCCAGCATTTT. Residues: CASSLGPGVNQPQHF.

This clonotype was seen a handful of times. The genes are TRBV7-9 and TRBJ2-3, with 8 positions matching TRBD2. Per germline, CDR1 SEHNR and CDR2 FQNEAQ (reference sequence). CDR3 length: 13 residues. Trimming removed 11 bases from V and 10 bases from J; junction bases left unmatched: 14. As DNA, the CDR3 is TGTGCCGGGAGGACTAGCTTCCCGGAGGCGCAGTATTTT. It is translated as CAGRTSFPEAQYF.

The chain carries TRBV5-1 and TRBJ2-5; perhaps TRBD1 as D (6 bases). The CDR3 is made up of 14 amino acids. Germline CDR1 and CDR2: SGHRS and YFSETQ. Trimming took off 4 bases at V and 2 bases at J, with 12 bases between the two ends. CDR3 in DNA: TGCGCCAGCAGCCATAGACAGGTTCAAGAGACCCAGTACTTC. Residues: CASSHRQVQETQYF.

The rearrangement joins TRBV5-1 to TRBJ1-1, with 11 bases identical to TRBD1. The J segment lost 1 base and the V segment lost 5 bases, leaving 16 bases of the junction unmatched. Per germline, CDR1 SGHRS and CDR2 YFSETQ. The CDR3 is made up of 19 amino acids. The CDR3: CASRQRTGTGGPQNTEAFF. In DNA form, the CDR3 reads TGCGCCAGCAGACAAAGAACCGGGACAGGGGGACCCCAGAACACTGAAGCTTTCTTT. Combining the CDR3 with reference TRBV5-1 and TRBJ1-1 gives the whole variable domain KAGVTQTPRYLIKTRGQQVTLSCSPISGHRSVSWYQQTPGQGLQFLFEYFSETQRNKGNFPGRFSGRQFSNSRSEMNVSTLELGDSALYLCASRQRTGTGGPQNTEAFFGQGTRLTVV.

Details on this clonotype: The junction does not match germline at one end; this may be a read error. The CDR3 here is CACSLDLGRVGSAEAFF. CDR3 DNA: TGCGCCTGCAGCTTGGATTTGGGTCGTGTAGGGAGCGCTGAAGCTTTCTTT. This chain connects TRBV5-1 to TRBJ1-1; no definite D call. In germline, CDR1 is SGHRS, CDR2 YFSETQ. This CDR3 spans 17 amino acids.

This clonotype occurred a few times. This chain links TRBV28 with TRBJ2-3; no firm D call. V was trimmed by 3 bases and J by 0 bases, leaving 19 bases between them. Per the germline V gene, CDR1 is MDHEN and CDR2 is SYDVKM. The CDR3 is 18 amino acids. The CDR3 DNA sequence: TGTGCCAGCAGTTTGTCTCCCGGGTCGGCGGAGAGCACAGATACGCAGTATTTT. It yields the protein CASSLSPGSAESTDTQYF.

This chain links TRBV20-1 with TRBJ2-6, with D perhaps matching TRBD1 (6 bases). Trimming cost V 5 bases and J 3 bases, with 14 bases left between them. CDR3 size: 15 residues. Germline V gene data show CDR1 as DFQATT and CDR2 as SNEGSKA (reference sequence). This CDR3 reads CSAANRVFGANVLTF. The CDR3 bases are TGCAGTGCTGCCAACAGGGTTTTTGGGGCCAACGTCCTGACTTTC.

This sequence joins TRBV4-1 and TRBJ2-7; D is tentatively TRBD1 or TRBD2 (6 bases each). The CDR3 length is 18 residues. CDR1 and CDR2 (germline): MGHRA, YSYEKL. Trimming pared 4 bases from V and 6 bases from J, leaving 28 bases between. DNA for the CDR3: TGCGCCAGCAGCCCGCTGGGACTCCAGGGGTTCGGCGGTTCCGAGCAGTACGTC. It encodes CASSPLGLQGFGGSEQYV.

This clonotype was seen only a few times. V is TRBV5-1 and J is TRBJ1-1; D ambiguous. V lost 0 bases and J lost 8, with 17 bases in between. The CDR3 is 15 amino acids. The germline gives CDR1 SGHRS, CDR2 YFSETQ. The CDR3 here is CASSLGSGPYQEAFF. CDR3 nucleotides: TGCGCCAGCAGCTTGGGCTCCGGGCCTTACCAAGAAGCTTTCTTT.

This chain uses TRBV19 with TRBJ1-4, with no clear D. The CDR3 has 11 amino acids. Between the trimmed V and J ends, which lost 3 bases and 8 bases, there was a span of 4 bases. CDR1 is LNHDA and CDR2 is SQIVND in the germline V gene (reference sequence). The CDR3 spells CASSIAEKLFF. The CDR3 nucleotides are TGTGCCAGTAGTATCGCAGAAAAACTGTTTTTT.

This clonotype appeared a few times. The rearrangement uses TRBV27 and TRBJ2-1, with D possibly TRBD1 on 5 matching bases. The germline V gene encodes CDR1 MNHEY and CDR2 SMNVEV (reference sequence). The V gene lost 8 bases and the J gene lost 8 bases, with 10 bases spanning the gap. This CDR3 contains 11 residues. CDR3 loop: CASGALYEQFF. Here the CDR3 DNA reads TGTGCCAGCGGGGCACTATATGAGCAGTTCTTC.